This TCR beta chain was obtained from a study of blood T cell repertoires in COVID-19. Study in general: The United States, Italy and Spain supplied acute and convalescent COVID-19 samples. T cells, B-cell-depleted T cells, or PBMCs supplied cDNA or gDNA.

J lost 6 bases, V lost 6 bases, and 8 bases had no gene match. The CDR3 consists of 15 residues. Germline V CDR1 and CDR2: MDHEN, SYDVKM. Methods used by the authors: Estimation of nucleated cell counts was performed using reference gene primer amplification. The table came from immunoSEQ multiplex PCR; TCRdb's copy has only in-frame clones and leaves some out. That table is the source of V, J and clone size, and D and trimming were worked out from the DNA. This table holds some 240,000 clones, approximately 80% found once. The sequence was collected from a woman aged 80 or over with acute or convalescent COVID-19. Sequencing input: peripheral blood. The chain combines TRBV28 with TRBJ1-5; 10 bases agree with TRBD1. As DNA, the CDR3 is TGTGCCAGCAGCCTCCGGGACAGGGGATTTCAGCCCCAGCATTTT. It specifies CASSLRDRGFQPQHF.